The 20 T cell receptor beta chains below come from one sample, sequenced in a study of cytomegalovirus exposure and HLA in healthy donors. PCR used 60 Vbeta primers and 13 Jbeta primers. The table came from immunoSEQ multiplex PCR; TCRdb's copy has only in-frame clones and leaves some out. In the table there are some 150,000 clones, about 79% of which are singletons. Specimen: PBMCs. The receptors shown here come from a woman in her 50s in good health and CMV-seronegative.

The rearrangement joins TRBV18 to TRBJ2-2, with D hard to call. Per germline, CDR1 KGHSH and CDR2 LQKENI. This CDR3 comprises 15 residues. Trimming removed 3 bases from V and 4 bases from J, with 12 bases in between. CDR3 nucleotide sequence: TGTGCCAGCTCACCCGTGGGTGGAGCCACCGGGGAGCTGTTTTTT. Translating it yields CASSPVGGATGELFF.

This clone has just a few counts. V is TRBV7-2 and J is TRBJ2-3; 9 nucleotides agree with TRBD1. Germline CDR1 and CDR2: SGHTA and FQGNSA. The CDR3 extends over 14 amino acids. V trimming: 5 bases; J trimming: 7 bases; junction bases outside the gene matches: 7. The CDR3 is CASSLQGAPHTQYF. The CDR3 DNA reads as TGTGCCAGCAGCCTACAGGGGGCCCCACATACGCAGTATTTT.

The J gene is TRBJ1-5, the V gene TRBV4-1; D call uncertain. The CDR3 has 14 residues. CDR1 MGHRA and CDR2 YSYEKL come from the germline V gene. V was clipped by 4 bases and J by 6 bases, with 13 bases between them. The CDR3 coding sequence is TGCGCCAGCAGCCCGGAGGGAGGTAGTCAGCCCCAGCATTTT. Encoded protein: CASSPEGGSQPQHF.

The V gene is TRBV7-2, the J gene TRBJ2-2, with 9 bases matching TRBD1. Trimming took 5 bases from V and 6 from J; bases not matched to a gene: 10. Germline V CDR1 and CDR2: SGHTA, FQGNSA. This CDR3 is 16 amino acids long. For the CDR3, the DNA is TGTGCCAGCAGCCCACCCGGGACAGGGAGGCCCGGGGAGCTGTTTTTT. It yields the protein CASSPPGTGRPGELFF.

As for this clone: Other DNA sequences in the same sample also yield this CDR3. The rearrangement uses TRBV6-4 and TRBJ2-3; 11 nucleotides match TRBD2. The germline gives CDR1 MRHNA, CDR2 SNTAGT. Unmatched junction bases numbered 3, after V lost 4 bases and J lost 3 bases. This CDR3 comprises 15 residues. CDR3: CASSAGTSGTDTQYF. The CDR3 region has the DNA TGTGCCAGCAGTGCCGGGACTAGCGGAACAGATACGCAGTATTTT.

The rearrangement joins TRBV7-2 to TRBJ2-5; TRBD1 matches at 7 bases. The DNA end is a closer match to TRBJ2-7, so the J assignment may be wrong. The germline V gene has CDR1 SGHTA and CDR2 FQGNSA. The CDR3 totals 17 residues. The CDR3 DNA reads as TGTGCCAGCAGCTCAACAGGGGTATGGGGGAGTTCCTACGAGCAGTACTTC. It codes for CASSSTGVWGSSYEQYF.

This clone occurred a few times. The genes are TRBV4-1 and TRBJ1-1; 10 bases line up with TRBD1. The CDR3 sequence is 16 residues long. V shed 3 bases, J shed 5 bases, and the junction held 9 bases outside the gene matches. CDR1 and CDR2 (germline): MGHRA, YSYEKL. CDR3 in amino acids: CASSQTGGGGRTEAFF. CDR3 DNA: TGCGCCAGCAGCCAGACAGGGGGCGGAGGACGGACTGAAGCTTTCTTT.

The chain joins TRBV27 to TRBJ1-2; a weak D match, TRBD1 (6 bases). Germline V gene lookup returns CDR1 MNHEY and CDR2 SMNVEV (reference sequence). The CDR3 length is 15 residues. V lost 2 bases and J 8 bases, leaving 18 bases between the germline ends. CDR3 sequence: CASSLKGLRGFGYTF. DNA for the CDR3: TGTGCCAGCAGTTTAAAAGGTCTCAGGGGATTCGGCTACACCTTC.

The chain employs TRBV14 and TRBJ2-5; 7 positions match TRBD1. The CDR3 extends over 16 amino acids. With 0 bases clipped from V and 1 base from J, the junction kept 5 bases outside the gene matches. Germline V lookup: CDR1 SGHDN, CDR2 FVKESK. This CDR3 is CASSQETGTAQETQYF. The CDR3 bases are TGTGCCAGCAGCCAAGAGACCGGGACAGCCCAAGAGACCCAGTACTTC.

The CDR3 bases are TGTGCCAGCAGCGTCCCTAGCGTACGCCCCTACAATGAGCAGTTCTTC. This encodes CASSVPSVRPYNEQFF. V usage is TRBV7-2 and J usage is TRBJ2-1, with D perhaps matching TRBD2 (6 bases). The V end was cut by 5 bases, the J end by 2 bases, with 16 bases between. Looked up from germline, CDR1 is SGHTA and CDR2 is FQGNSA. This CDR3 has 16 residues. Together with reference TRBV7-2 and TRBJ2-1, the CDR3 gives the full variable domain: GAGVSQSPSNKVTEKGKDVELRCDPISGHTALYWYRQSLGQGLEFLIYFQGNSAPDKSGLPSDRFSAERTGGSVSTLTIQRTQQEDSAVYLCASSVPSVRPYNEQFFGPGTRLTVL.

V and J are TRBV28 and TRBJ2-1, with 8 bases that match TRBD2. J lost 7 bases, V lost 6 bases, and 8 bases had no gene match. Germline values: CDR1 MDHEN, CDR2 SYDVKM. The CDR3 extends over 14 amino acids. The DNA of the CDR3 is TGTGCCAGCAGGGCGGGAGGATCTTTAAATGAGCAGTTCTTC. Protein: CASRAGGSLNEQFF.

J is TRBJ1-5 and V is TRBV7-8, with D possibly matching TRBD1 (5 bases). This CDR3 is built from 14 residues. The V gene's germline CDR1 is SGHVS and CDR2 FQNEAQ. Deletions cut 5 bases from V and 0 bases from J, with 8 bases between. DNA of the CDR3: TGTGCCAGCAGCAAGACAGATAGCAATCAGCCCCAGCATTTT. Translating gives CASSKTDSNQPQHF. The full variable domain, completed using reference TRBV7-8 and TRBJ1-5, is GAGVSQSPRYKVAKRGQDVALRCDPISGHVSLFWYQQALGQGPEFLTYFQNEAQLDKSGLPSDRFFAERPEGSVSTLKIQRTQQEDSAVYLCASSKTDSNQPQHFGDGTRLSIL.

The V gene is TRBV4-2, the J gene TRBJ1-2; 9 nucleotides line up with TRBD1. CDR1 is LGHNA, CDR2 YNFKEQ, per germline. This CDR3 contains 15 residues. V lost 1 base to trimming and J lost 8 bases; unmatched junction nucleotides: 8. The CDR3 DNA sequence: TGTGCCAGCAGCCAAGCCCAGGGAGACAGGGGGGGCTACACCTTC. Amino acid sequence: CASSQAQGDRGGYTF.

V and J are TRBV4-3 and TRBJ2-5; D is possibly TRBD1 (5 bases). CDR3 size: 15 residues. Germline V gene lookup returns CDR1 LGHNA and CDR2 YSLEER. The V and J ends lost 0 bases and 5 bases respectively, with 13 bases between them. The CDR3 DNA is TGCGCCAGCAGCCAAGACCTAGGGGATCTCGAGACCCAGTACTTC. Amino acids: CASSQDLGDLETQYF.

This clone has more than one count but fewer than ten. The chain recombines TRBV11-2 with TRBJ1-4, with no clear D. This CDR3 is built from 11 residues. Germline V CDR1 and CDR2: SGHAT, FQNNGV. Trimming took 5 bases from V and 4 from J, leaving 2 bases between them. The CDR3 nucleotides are TGTGCCAGCAGCCATAATGAAAAACTGTTTTTT. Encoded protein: CASSHNEKLFF. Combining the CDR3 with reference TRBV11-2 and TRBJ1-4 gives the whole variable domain EAGVAQSPRYKIIEKRQSVAFWCNPISGHATLYWYQQILGQGPKLLIQFQNNGVVDDSQLPKDRFSAERLKGVDSTLKIQPAKLEDSAVYLCASSHNEKLFFGSGTQLSVL.

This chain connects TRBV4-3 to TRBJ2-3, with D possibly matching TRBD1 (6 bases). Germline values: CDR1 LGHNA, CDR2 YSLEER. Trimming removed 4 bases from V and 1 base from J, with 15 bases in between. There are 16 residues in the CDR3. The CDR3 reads CASSPTGPPRTDTQYF. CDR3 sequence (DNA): TGCGCCAGCAGCCCCACAGGGCCCCCCCGCACAGATACGCAGTATTTT.

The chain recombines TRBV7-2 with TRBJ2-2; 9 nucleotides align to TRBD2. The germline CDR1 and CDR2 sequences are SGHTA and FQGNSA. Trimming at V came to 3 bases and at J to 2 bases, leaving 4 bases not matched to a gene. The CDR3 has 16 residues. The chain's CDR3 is CASSFSSGVNTGELFF. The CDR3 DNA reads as TGTGCCAGCAGCTTCTCTAGCGGGGTCAACACCGGGGAGCTGTTTTTT.

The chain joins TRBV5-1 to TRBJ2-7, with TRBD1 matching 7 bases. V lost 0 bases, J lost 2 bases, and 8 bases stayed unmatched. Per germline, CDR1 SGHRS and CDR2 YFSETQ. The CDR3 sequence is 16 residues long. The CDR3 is CASSLVQGIGAYEQYF. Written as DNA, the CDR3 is TGCGCCAGCAGCTTGGTACAGGGGATAGGGGCCTACGAGCAGTACTTC.

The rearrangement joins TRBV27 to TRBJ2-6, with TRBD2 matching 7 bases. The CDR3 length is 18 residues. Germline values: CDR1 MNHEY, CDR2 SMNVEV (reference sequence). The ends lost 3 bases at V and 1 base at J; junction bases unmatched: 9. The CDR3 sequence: CASSLRGLGGSGANVLTF. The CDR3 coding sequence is TGTGCCAGCAGTTTGCGGGGGTTGGGAGGTTCTGGGGCCAACGTCCTGACTTTC.

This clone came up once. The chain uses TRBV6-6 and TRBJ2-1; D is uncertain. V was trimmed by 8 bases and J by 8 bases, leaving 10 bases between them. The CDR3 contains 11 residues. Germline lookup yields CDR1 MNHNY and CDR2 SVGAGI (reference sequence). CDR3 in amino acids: CASRYIDEQFF. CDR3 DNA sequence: TGTGCCAGCCGCTATATCGATGAGCAGTTCTTC.